The 25 T cell receptor beta chains listed next were all sequenced from one sample in a study of blood T cell repertoires in COVID-19. The method was immunoSEQ multiplex PCR; TCRdb's version includes in-frame clones alone and lacks a portion of them. The sample has 270,000 or so clones, around 89% seen once; the top ten hold 4.6%. Input material: peripheral blood. These receptors were taken from a man aged 35 to 55 with acute or convalescent COVID-19.

The chain couples TRBV6-1 to TRBJ2-5; 7 positions match TRBD2. The CDR3 totals 14 residues. Germline values: CDR1 MNHNS, CDR2 SASEGT. The trim removed 3 bases at V and 4 bases at J, leaving 5 bases unmatched. The DNA for the CDR3 is TGTGCCAGCAGTGAGGGAGGGGCCGGAGAGACCCAGTACTTC. Its protein is CASSEGGAGETQYF.

V and J are TRBV3-1 (or the pseudogene TRBV3-2) and TRBJ1-3; the D gene is possibly TRBD1 (5 bases). V lost 3 bases and J lost 0, with 12 bases in between. The CDR3 loop spans 16 amino acids. Looked up from germline, CDR1 is LGHDT and CDR2 is YNNKEL (reference sequence). CDR3 in DNA: TGTGCCAGCAGCCAGATGGGGGGATTCTCTGGAAACACCATATATTTT. Residues: CASSQMGGFSGNTIYF.

The chain uses TRBV12-5 and TRBJ1-2; 8 bases map to TRBD1. The J segment lost 1 base and the V segment lost 5 bases, leaving 6 bases of the junction unmatched. The CDR3 is 15 residues long. The germline V gene has CDR1 LGHNT and CDR2 FRNRAP. The CDR3 nucleotides are TGTGCTAGTGGTCCTCCCGGACAGGGTAACTATGGCTACACCTTC. Translating gives CASGPPGQGNYGYTF.

This chain connects TRBV3-1 (or the pseudogene TRBV3-2) to TRBJ1-2; D is undetermined. The CDR3 is 13 amino acids. CDR1 and CDR2 from the germline V gene are LGHDT and YNNKEL (reference sequence). Trimming left V 0 bases short and J 4 bases short, with 6 bases between. The CDR3 sequence: CASSQDSGYGYTF. The CDR3 nucleotides read TGTGCCAGCAGCCAAGATTCAGGCTATGGCTACACCTTC.

The chain has TRBV18 and TRBJ2-7, with TRBD2 identical over 7 bases. Germline loops: CDR1 KGHSH, CDR2 LQKENI. The CDR3 runs 14 residues. After removal of 3 bases from V and 3 bases from J, the junction contained 5 bases not matched to a gene. The CDR3 here is CASSPQTSLYEQYF. DNA of the CDR3: TGTGCCAGCTCACCCCAGACTAGCCTCTACGAGCAGTACTTC.

This clone was picked up a small number of times. The chain has TRBV7-2 and TRBJ1-2, with 8 bases aligning to TRBD1. The length of the CDR3 is 12 residues. Germline V lookup: CDR1 SGHTA, CDR2 FQGNSA. The junction had 2 bases not matched to a gene; V was cut back by 5 bases and J by 6 bases. CDR3 residues: CASSRDRHGYTF. CDR3 sequence (DNA): TGTGCCAGCAGCAGGGACAGGCATGGCTACACCTTC.

V and J are TRBV3-1 (or the pseudogene TRBV3-2) and TRBJ2-3; perhaps TRBD2 as D (6 bases). V was shortened by 1 base and J by 1 base, with 6 bases between the two germline ends. Germline CDR1 is LGHDT and CDR2 is YNNKEL (reference sequence). The CDR3 length is 14 residues. The CDR3 here is CASSQAGGTDTQYF. The CDR3 bases are TGTGCCAGCAGCCAAGCGGGGGGCACAGATACGCAGTATTTT.

This rearrangement joins TRBV7-9 to TRBJ1-4, with TRBD1 matching over 9 bases. Unmatched junction bases numbered 7, after V lost 5 bases and J lost 6 bases. The germline CDR1 and CDR2 sequences are SEHNR and FQNEAQ (reference sequence). CDR3 length equals 15 residues. The CDR3 loop is CASSPRDREDEKLFF. The CDR3 DNA reads as TGTGCCAGCAGCCCCAGGGACAGGGAGGATGAAAAACTGTTTTTT.

The V call is TRBV7-2, the J call TRBJ1-1; TRBD1 matches at 9 bases. The CDR3 loop spans 13 amino acids. The trim removed 4 bases at V and 5 bases at J, leaving 2 bases unmatched. Germline CDR1 reads SGHTA; CDR2 reads FQGNSA. The CDR3 coding sequence is TGTGCCAGCAGCTGGGACAGGGCGACTGAAGCTTTCTTT. Amino acids: CASSWDRATEAFF.

J is TRBJ1-5 and V is TRBV7-8, with 7 bases identical to TRBD1. The germline V gene has CDR1 SGHVS and CDR2 FQNEAQ. The CDR3 loop spans 15 amino acids. Trimming cost V 5 bases and J 2 bases; bases outside gene matches: 6. Here the CDR3 DNA reads TGTGCCAGCAGCCCAGGGGGTTACGGCAATCAGCCCCAGCATTTT. It yields the protein CASSPGGYGNQPQHF.

V and J are TRBV19 and TRBJ1-1; TRBD1 matches 8 bases. V was pared by 5 bases and J by 1 base, with 6 bases of the junction left unmatched. The germline V gene encodes CDR1 LNHDA and CDR2 SQIVND (reference sequence). The CDR3 runs 15 residues. CDR3 sequence reads: CASSPLGQGNTEAFF. For the CDR3, the DNA is TGTGCCAGTAGTCCCCTAGGACAGGGGAACACTGAAGCTTTCTTT.

The chain has TRBV24-1 and TRBJ1-1, with 8 bases matching TRBD1. V gave up 4 bases and J gave up 5 bases; unmatched junction bases: 8. Germline CDR1 is KGHDR and CDR2 is SFDVKD. CDR3 length equals 15 residues. CDR3 region: CATSDSGQGWTEAFF. CDR3 DNA: TGTGCCACCAGTGACTCTGGACAGGGCTGGACTGAAGCTTTCTTT.

V usage is TRBV7-8 and J usage is TRBJ2-3; no firm D call. Trimming took off 3 bases at V and 0 bases at J, with 13 bases between the two ends. The CDR3 covers 16 residues. The germline V gene has CDR1 SGHVS and CDR2 FQNEAQ. The CDR3 protein is CASSFLAPSSTDTQYF. The DNA for the CDR3 is TGTGCCAGCAGCTTCCTGGCCCCATCGAGCACAGATACGCAGTATTTT.

The chain combines TRBV5-6 with TRBJ1-6, with unresolved D. Germline CDR1 and CDR2: SGHDT and YYEEEE. This CDR3 has 16 residues. V lost 1 base, J lost 0 bases, and 8 bases lay in between. The CDR3 region is CASSLSAGSYNSPLHF. The CDR3 bases are TGTGCCAGCAGCTTGTCTGCAGGCTCCTATAATTCACCCCTCCACTTT.

The chain carries TRBV10-1 and TRBJ2-3; 9 nucleotides line up with TRBD2. The CDR3 has 15 amino acids. Germline V gene lookup returns CDR1 WNHNN and CDR2 SYGVQD (reference sequence). The ends lost 3 bases at V and 1 base at J; junction bases unmatched: 2. CDR3 in DNA: TGCGCCAGCAGTGACGGCGGGAGGGGCACAGATACGCAGTATTTT. Protein product: CASSDGGRGTDTQYF.

V usage is TRBV24-1 and J usage is TRBJ2-1; no reliable D call. V lost 6 bases to trimming and J lost 7 bases, with 6 bases between them. The CDR3 runs to 11 residues. In germline, CDR1 is KGHDR, CDR2 SFDVKD. The CDR3, as DNA: TGTGCCACCAGTTTTAATAATGAGCAGTTCTTC. Its protein is CATSFNNEQFF.

This chain's CDR3 is CATSQRGGYGYTF. Written as DNA, the CDR3 is TGTGCCACCAGTCAAAGGGGCGGCTATGGCTACACCTTC. This chain joins TRBV24-1 and TRBJ1-2; possible D gene TRBD1, 5 bases. The germline V gene encodes CDR1 KGHDR and CDR2 SFDVKD. V was shortened by 6 bases and J by 4 bases, with 11 bases between the two germline ends. The CDR3 loop spans 13 amino acids.

The chain uses TRBV3-1 (or the pseudogene TRBV3-2) and TRBJ1-6; 9 bases are a match to TRBD1. V trimming: 1 base; J trimming: 7 bases; junction bases outside the gene matches: 2. Germline V CDR1 and CDR2: LGHDT, YNNKEL (reference sequence). CDR3 length equals 15 residues. This CDR3 is CASSQGDRVNSPLHF. The CDR3 DNA reads as TGTGCCAGCAGCCAAGGGGACAGGGTAAATTCACCCCTCCACTTT.

A few counts support this clone. The chain carries TRBV5-4 and TRBJ2-7, with TRBD2 matching 14 bases. The CDR3 has 17 residues. The ends lost 4 bases at V and 6 bases at J; junction bases unmatched: 12. Per germline, CDR1 SGHNT and CDR2 YYREEE (reference sequence). The CDR3: CASSAGLAGARRAEQYF. CDR3 coding DNA: TGTGCCAGCAGCGCGGGACTAGCGGGGGCCCGTCGGGCCGAGCAGTACTTC.

The rearrangement joins TRBV27 to TRBJ1-6; tentative D call: TRBD1 (5 bases). Trimming took 1 base from V and 8 from J, leaving 12 bases between them. Per germline, CDR1 MNHEY and CDR2 SMNVEV (reference sequence). This CDR3 has 15 residues. CDR3 in amino acids: CASSLLKTGYSPLHF. The CDR3 DNA follows: TGTGCCAGCAGTTTATTGAAAACAGGATATTCACCCCTCCACTTT.

This chain links TRBV6-1 with TRBJ1-1; D not resolved. V gave up 2 bases and J gave up 1 base, with 5 bases separating them. Germline CDR1 reads MNHNS; CDR2 reads SASEGT. CDR3 length equals 13 residues. In nucleotides, the CDR3 is TGTGCCAGCAGTGAACTTTCGAACACTGAAGCTTTCTTT. Translation: CASSELSNTEAFF.

The V gene is TRBV2, the J gene TRBJ2-7, with 8 bases fitting TRBD1. This CDR3 comprises 14 residues. J was trimmed by 4 bases and V by 3 bases; bases with no gene match: 5. Germline V CDR1 and CDR2: SNHLY, FYNNEI. The CDR3 DNA sequence: TGTGCCAGCAGTGATCCCAGGGGGCGATACGAGCAGTACTTC. Its translation: CASSDPRGRYEQYF.

The chain is built from TRBV9 and TRBJ1-1, with D possibly being TRBD1 (5 bases). Germline V gene sequence: CDR1 SGDLS, CDR2 YYNGEE. Trimming took 4 bases from V and 5 from J, leaving 9 bases between them. The CDR3 covers 12 residues. The CDR3 sequence: CASSNPGTEAFF. CDR3 coding DNA: TGTGCCAGCAGCAACCCAGGGACTGAAGCTTTCTTT.

This chain links TRBV6-5 with TRBJ1-2; possibly TRBD1 for D (6 bases). The CDR3 is 13 amino acids. V lost 6 bases, J lost 6 bases, and 14 bases lay in between. CDR1 is MNHEY, CDR2 SVGAGI, per germline. Here the CDR3 DNA reads TGTGCCAGCAGGCGGACAGAAGTAGATGGCTACACCTTC. Amino acids: CASRRTEVDGYTF.

This rearrangement joins TRBV11-2 to TRBJ1-2; D is unclear. Germline CDR1 SGHAT, CDR2 FQNNGV. Deletions cut 5 bases from V and 8 bases from J, with 15 bases between. This CDR3 has 13 amino acids. Here the CDR3 DNA reads TGTGCCAGCAGCCGTAGAGACGAGGAGGGCTACACCTTC. Encoded protein: CASSRRDEEGYTF.